Below are 10 T cell receptor beta chains sequenced from a single sample in a study of PD-1 blockade in classical Hodgkin lymphoma (dated by TCRdb to 2020 to 2021). The time point label of this sample denotes: cycle 2 day 1 (C2D1) of nivolumab. Relapse after autologous stem cell transplantation had occurred in all trial patients, and cohorts A, B and C were distinguished by prior brentuximab vedotin exposure. Library creation used the immunoSEQ multiplex PCR assay. TCRdb re-hosts the immuneACCESS table, in-frame sequences only. Its copies lack some clones; in the studies checked, an unresolved V gene accounts for under half of them, and the cause for the rest is not known. This sample gives around 30,000 clones in total; roughly 76% of them show up just once. In total, the top ten clones hold roughly 15% of the sample. Specimen: peripheral blood mononuclear cells (PBMCs), collected before the second cycle of nivolumab. These receptor sequences come from a human donor with classical Hodgkin lymphoma.

This clone came up many times. The chain is built from TRBV5-1 and TRBJ1-2; D is unclear. CDR1 is SGHRS and CDR2 is YFSETQ in the germline V gene. Trimming left V 0 bases short and J 4 bases short, with 7 bases between. There are 13 residues in the CDR3. DNA of the CDR3: TGCGCCAGCAGCTTGGACAGCCTCTATGGCTACACCTTC. It is translated as CASSLDSLYGYTF.

This rearrangement joins TRBV5-4 to TRBJ2-3, with TRBD1 identical over 7 bases. The CDR3 consists of 16 residues. CDR1 SGHNT and CDR2 YYREEE come from the germline V gene (reference sequence). V shed 3 bases and J 4 bases; nucleotides not matched to a gene: 11. The DNA for the CDR3 is TGTGCCAGCAGCTCCTACAGGGGCCGACAGTCAGATACGCAGTATTTT. Its protein product is CASSSYRGRQSDTQYF.

This clone was counted only a few times. The V gene is TRBV19, the J gene TRBJ2-5, with D possibly matching TRBD1 (6 bases). Trimming shortened V by 3 bases and J by 5 bases, and 16 bases separated the two germline ends. The CDR3 is made up of 15 amino acids. From germline, CDR1 is LNHDA and CDR2 SQIVND (reference sequence). DNA for the CDR3: TGTGCCAGTAGTATCAGTGGGGGCGGCAGGGAGACCCAGTACTTC. Its translation is CASSISGGGRETQYF.

This clone was seen more than once but under ten times. This same CDR3 is encoded by further DNA sequences in the sample. The V gene is TRBV5-4, the J gene TRBJ2-3, with 7 bases lining up with TRBD1. CDR1 and CDR2 (germline): SGHNT, YYREEE (reference sequence). V dropped 1 base and J dropped 3; count of bases not matched to a gene: 5. CDR3 length equals 15 residues. The CDR3 is CASSLRQGGTDTQYF. The CDR3 DNA follows: TGTGCCAGCAGCTTGAGACAGGGTGGGACAGATACGCAGTATTTT.

This clone was recorded a few times. This chain joins TRBV7-2 and TRBJ1-5; perhaps TRBD1 as D (6 bases). This CDR3 spans 15 amino acids. Germline V CDR1 and CDR2: SGHTA, FQGNSA. Trimming left V 4 bases short and J 6 bases short, with 16 bases between. The CDR3 region is CASSSTGTPSQPQHF. CDR3 coding DNA: TGTGCCAGCAGCTCCACAGGGACCCCCTCTCAGCCCCAGCATTTT.

This chain connects TRBV28 to TRBJ2-4; D unclear. Germline V gene data show CDR1 as MDHEN and CDR2 as SYDVKM. CDR3 size: 12 residues. V gave up 8 bases and J gave up 0 bases, with 5 bases separating them. The DNA for the CDR3 is TGTGCCAGCTCAGTAGCCAAAAACATTCAGTACTTC. This sequence encodes CASSVAKNIQYF.

The chain employs TRBV19 and TRBJ1-5; the D gene is possibly TRBD1 (5 bases). Germline CDR1 LNHDA, CDR2 SQIVND (reference sequence). V dropped 10 bases and J dropped 3 bases, with 10 bases sitting between them. This CDR3 has 12 amino acids. CDR3 protein: CATQGYNQPQHF. For the CDR3, the DNA is TGTGCCACCCAGGGTTACAATCAGCCCCAGCATTTT.

The V and J genes are TRBV27 and TRBJ2-2; 9 bases line up with TRBD1. V gave up 9 bases and J gave up 4 bases; unmatched junction bases: 6. Germline V gene lookup returns CDR1 MNHEY and CDR2 SMNVEV (reference sequence). This CDR3 contains 14 residues. The CDR3 DNA reads as TGTGCCAGGAGACAGGGGGACTTCACCGGGGAGCTGTTTTTT. The encoded protein is CARRQGDFTGELFF.

This clone was recorded once. The chain joins TRBV28 to TRBJ2-5; 12 bases line up with TRBD1. The V and J ends lost 6 bases and 4 bases, in that order; junction bases with no gene match: 9. The CDR3 has 16 residues. The germline V gene has CDR1 MDHEN and CDR2 SYDVKM. The CDR3 protein is CASSQGQGAFGETQYF. CDR3 coding DNA: TGTGCCAGCAGCCAGGGACAGGGGGCGTTTGGAGAGACCCAGTACTTC.

The gene calls are TRBV5-4 and TRBJ2-7, with no clear D. Looked up from germline, CDR1 is SGHNT and CDR2 is YYREEE (reference sequence). The CDR3 runs to 14 residues. Trimming left V 3 bases short and J 0 bases short, with 10 bases between. CDR3 protein: CASSSKGSSYEQYF. As DNA, the CDR3 is TGTGCCAGCAGCTCCAAAGGCTCCTCCTACGAGCAGTACTTC.